These T cell receptor beta chains were read from a single sample in a study of CD4 T cells in relation to SARS-CoV-2 and coronaviruses. Their specific antigens are unknown. Here immunoSEQ multiplex PCR was the method, and the copy in TCRdb shows in-frame clones only, minus some. The sample contains 28,000 or so clones, around 76% of which appear only once. The sample was CD4+ T cells from PBMCs, cultured in vitro. Every receptor here comes from a human donor in good health. The CDR3 runs from the conserved cysteine through the conserved F or W.

V gene,CDR3 protein
TRBV4-1,CASSQTQDRAPYNEQFF
TRBV4-1,CASSQRDRVSDEQYF
TRBV24-1,CATTSSGDYIYPTDTQYF
TRBV24-1,CATSDPRGEQYF
TRBV5-1,CASSLAGGPETQYF
TRBV5-1,CASSLESGLAGGEQYF
TRBV5-1,CASSLMGWTNYGYTF
TRBV11-2,CASSRIRSREQYF
TRBV11-2,CASSLAGGLRGEQYF
TRBV29-1,CSVEDPIRAPYGYTF
TRBV4-2,CASSSGLGNTIYF
TRBV6-5,CASSYLPTAAKNIQYF
TRBV29-1,CSVEEGRGYEQYF
TRBV7-6,CASSLVPTALHEQYF
TRBV5-6,CASSPGWGGQGDTEAFF
TRBV19,CASSISAGSGANVLTF
TRBV6-5,CASSPRVTSPYEQYF
TRBV7-2,CASSLVYEQYF
TRBV6-5,CASSYSGVEQYF
TRBV6-2/TRBV6-3,CASSYSPETPFYEQYF
TRBV5-1,CASSPEGREFETQYF
TRBV10-3,CAISDSLASTYEQYF
TRBV7-2,CASSLGLAGYNEQFF
TRBV30,CAWSSTGAGYTF
TRBV18,CASSRRESGSRNTEAFF
TRBV7-8,CASSLWQGNYNEQFF
TRBV7-7,CASSQGAETQYF
TRBV5-4,CASSPRPGELFF
TRBV4-3,CASSQDSSGNTIYF
TRBV4-3,CASSQESAGTGGFGYTF
TRBV13,CASSRRQGGKLFF
TRBV3-1/TRBV3-2,CASSQQDRGNQPQHF
TRBV6-2/TRBV6-3,CASSYGSLQQYF
TRBV11-2,CASARGGSNSPLHF
TRBV6-5,CASSYFQDYQPQHF
TRBV7-3,CASSLATPRELFF
TRBV13,CASSWQGGDRENEKLFF
TRBV12-3/TRBV12-4,CASSSGQPQHF
TRBV5-1,CASSPEGRTNTEAFF
TRBV7-9,CASSLWAPGYYEQYF
TRBV4-3,CASSQDLMGTGELFF
TRBV21-1,CASSTTGQGNTEAFF
TRBV4-1,CASSPTGQINEQFF
TRBV7-2,CASSLGQGGTGYTF
TRBV10-1,CASSRSPDRGGYGYTF
TRBV3-1/TRBV3-2,CASSHQGQGNHYEQYF
TRBV6-2/TRBV6-3,CASSNPGQGGQPQHF
TRBV30,CAWSQGQGEVDTQYF
TRBV2,CASSPDRGVGNTEAFF
TRBV9,CASSPHPGGGSGANVLTF
TRBV2,CASSVRNTGELFF
TRBV9,CASSVGAGGLPEAFF
TRBV19,CASSIGLAGAGNEQFF
TRBV9,CASSLDGQAYWGYTF
TRBV10-1,CASSDPPTADWETQYF